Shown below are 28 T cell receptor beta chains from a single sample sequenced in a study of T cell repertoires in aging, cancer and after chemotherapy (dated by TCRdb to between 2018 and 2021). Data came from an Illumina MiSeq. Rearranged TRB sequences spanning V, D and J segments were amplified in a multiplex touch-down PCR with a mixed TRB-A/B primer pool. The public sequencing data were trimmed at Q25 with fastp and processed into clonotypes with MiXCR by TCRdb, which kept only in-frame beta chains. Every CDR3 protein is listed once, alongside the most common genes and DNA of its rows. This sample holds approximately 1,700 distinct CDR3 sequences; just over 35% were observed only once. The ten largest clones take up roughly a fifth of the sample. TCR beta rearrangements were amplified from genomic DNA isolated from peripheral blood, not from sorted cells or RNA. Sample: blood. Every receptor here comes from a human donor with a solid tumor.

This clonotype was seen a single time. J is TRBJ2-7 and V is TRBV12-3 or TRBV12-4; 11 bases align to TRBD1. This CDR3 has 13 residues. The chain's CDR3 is CASSRDRGTELYV. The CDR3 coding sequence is TGTGCCAGCAGCAGGGACAGGGGGACTGAGCTGTACGTC.

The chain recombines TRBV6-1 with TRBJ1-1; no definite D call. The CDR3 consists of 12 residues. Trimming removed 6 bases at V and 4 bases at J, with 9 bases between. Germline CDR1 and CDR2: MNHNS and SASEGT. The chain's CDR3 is CASRGGSTEAFF. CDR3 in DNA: TGTGCCAGCAGAGGCGGCTCCACTGAAGCTTTCTTT.

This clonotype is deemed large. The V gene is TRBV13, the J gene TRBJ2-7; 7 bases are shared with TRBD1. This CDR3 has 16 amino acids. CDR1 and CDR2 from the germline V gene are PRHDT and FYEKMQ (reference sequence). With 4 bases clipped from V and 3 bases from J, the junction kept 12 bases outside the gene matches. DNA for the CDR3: TGTGCCAGCAGCTCTGCCCGGACAGGTCTGAACTACGAGCAGTACTTC. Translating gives CASSSARTGLNYEQYF.

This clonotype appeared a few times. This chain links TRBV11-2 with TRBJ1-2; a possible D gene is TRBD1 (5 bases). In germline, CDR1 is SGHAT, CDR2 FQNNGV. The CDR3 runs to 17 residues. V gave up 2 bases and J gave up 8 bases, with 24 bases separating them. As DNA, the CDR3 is TGTGCCAGCAGCTTAACCGGGACGTCTGGGGGTGAAGGGGGCTACACCTTC. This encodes CASSLTGTSGGEGGYTF.

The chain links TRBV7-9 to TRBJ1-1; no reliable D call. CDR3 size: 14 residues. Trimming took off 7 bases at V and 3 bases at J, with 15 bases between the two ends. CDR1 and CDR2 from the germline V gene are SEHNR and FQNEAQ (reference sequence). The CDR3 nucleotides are TGTGCCAGCATGTTACACGGGTTGGACACTGAAGCTTTCTTT. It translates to CASMLHGLDTEAFF.

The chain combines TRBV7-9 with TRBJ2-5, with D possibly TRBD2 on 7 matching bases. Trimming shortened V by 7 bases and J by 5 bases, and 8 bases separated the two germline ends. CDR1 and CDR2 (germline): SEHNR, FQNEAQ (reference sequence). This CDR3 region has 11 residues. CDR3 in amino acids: CASKGGETQYF. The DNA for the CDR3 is TGTGCCAGCAAGGGGGGGGAGACCCAGTACTTC.

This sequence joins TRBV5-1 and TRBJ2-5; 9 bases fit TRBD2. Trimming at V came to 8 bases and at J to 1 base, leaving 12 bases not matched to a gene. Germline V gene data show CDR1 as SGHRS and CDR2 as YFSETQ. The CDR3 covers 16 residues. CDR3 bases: TGCGCCAGTTCAAGGACTAGCGAGGGGCCCCAAGAGACCCAGTACTTC. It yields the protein CASSRTSEGPQETQYF.

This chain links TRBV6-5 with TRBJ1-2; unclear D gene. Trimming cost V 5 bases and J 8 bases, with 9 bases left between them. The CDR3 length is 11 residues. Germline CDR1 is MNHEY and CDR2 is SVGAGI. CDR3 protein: CASSDRYGYTF. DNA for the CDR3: TGTGCCAGCAGTGATCGGTACGGCTACACCTTC.

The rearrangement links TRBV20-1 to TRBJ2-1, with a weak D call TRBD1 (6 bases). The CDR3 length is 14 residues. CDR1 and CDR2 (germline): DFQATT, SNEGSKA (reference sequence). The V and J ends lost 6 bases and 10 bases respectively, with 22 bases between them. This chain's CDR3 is CSARRGGTGGEQFF. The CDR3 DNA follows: TGCAGTGCCCGGCGTGGGGGCACCGGAGGAGAGCAGTTCTTC.

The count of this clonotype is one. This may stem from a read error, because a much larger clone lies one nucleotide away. CDR3 nucleotide sequence: TGTGCCAGCAGTTACTTAGGGACTGGAAACACCATATATTTT. Residues: CASSYLGTGNTIYF. The chain employs TRBV6-5 and TRBJ1-3; no clear D gene. From germline, CDR1 is MNHEY and CDR2 SVGAGI. V was pared by 1 base and J by 2 bases, with 6 bases between. This CDR3 has 14 residues.

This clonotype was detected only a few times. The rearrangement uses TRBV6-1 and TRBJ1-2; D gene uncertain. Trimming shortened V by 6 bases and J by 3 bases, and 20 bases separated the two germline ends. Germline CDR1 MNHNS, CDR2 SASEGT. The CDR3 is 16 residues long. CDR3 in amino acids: CASRSAPGNSHYGYTF. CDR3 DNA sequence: TGTGCCAGCAGGTCCGCCCCAGGCAACTCGCACTATGGCTACACCTTC.

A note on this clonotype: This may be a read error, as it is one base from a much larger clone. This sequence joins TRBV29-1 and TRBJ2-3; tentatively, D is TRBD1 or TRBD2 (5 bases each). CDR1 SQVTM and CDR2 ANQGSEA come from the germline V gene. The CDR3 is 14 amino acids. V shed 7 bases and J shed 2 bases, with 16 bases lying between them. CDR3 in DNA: TGCAGCGGCACCCGGGACGCATCCACAGATACGCAGTATTTT. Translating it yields CSGTRDASTDTQYF.

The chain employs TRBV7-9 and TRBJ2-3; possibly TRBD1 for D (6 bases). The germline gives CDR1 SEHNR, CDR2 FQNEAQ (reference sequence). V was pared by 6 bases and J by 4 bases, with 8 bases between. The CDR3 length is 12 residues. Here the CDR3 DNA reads TGTGCCAGCAGTTGGGGGCCAGATACGCAGTATTTT. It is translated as CASSWGPDTQYF.

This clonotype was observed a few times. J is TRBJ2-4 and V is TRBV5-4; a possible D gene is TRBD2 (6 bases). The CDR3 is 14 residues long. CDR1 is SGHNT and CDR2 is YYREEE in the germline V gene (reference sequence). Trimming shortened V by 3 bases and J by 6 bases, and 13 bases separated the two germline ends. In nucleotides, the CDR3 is TGTGCCAGCAGCTGGGCGGGATCAATAAACATTCAGTACTTC. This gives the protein CASSWAGSINIQYF.

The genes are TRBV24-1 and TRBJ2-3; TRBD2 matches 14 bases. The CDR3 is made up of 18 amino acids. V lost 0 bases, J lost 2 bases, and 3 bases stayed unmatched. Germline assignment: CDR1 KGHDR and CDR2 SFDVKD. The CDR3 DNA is TGTGCCACCAGTGATTTGTGGACTAGCGGGGGGACCACAGATACGCAGTATTTT. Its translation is CATSDLWTSGGTTDTQYF.

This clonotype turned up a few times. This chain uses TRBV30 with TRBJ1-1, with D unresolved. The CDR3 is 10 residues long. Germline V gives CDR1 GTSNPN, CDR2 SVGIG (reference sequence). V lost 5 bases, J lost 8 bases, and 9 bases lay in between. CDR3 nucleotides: TGTGCCTGGGGGAGAAGGGAAGCTTTCTTT. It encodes CAWGRREAFF.

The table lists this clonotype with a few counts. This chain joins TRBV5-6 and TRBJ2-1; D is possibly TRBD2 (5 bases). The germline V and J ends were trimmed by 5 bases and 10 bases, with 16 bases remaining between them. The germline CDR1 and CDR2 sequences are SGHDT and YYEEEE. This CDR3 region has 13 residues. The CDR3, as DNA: TGTGCCAGCAGTTTCCGAGGGATGTGGGAGCAGTTCTTC. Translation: CASSFRGMWEQFF.

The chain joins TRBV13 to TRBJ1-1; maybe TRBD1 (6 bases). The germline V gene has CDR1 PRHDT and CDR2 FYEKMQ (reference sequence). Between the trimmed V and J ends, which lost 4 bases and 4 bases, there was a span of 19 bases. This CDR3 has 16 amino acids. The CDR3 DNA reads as TGTGCCAGCAGCTCGCAGGGGAGAGCAGATCTCACTGAAGCTTTCTTT. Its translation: CASSSQGRADLTEAFF.

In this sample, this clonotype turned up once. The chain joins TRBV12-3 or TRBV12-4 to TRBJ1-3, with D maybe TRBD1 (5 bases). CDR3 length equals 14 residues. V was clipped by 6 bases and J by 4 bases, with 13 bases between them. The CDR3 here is CASRSRVVGNTIYF. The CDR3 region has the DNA TGTGCCAGCAGGAGCAGGGTGGTCGGAAACACCATATATTTT.

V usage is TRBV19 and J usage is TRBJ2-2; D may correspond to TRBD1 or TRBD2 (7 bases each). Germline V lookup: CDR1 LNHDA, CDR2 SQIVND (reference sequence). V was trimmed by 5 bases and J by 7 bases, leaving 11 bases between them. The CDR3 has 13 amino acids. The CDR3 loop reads CASSPGGVGELFF. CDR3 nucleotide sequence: TGTGCCAGTAGTCCAGGGGGGGTCGGGGAGCTGTTTTTT.

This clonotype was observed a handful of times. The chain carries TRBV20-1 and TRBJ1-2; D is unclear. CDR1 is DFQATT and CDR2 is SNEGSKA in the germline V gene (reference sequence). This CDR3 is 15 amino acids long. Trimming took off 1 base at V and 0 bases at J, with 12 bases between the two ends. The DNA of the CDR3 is TGCAGTGCTAGAGTAGGCCAATTCTCTAACTATGGCTACACCTTC. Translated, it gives CSARVGQFSNYGYTF.

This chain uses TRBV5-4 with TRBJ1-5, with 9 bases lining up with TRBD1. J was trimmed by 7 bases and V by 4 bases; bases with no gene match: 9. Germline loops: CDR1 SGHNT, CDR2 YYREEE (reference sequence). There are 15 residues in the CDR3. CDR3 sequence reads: CASSRIRDRDQPQHF. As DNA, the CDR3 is TGTGCCAGCAGCCGCATCCGGGACAGGGACCAGCCCCAGCATTTT.

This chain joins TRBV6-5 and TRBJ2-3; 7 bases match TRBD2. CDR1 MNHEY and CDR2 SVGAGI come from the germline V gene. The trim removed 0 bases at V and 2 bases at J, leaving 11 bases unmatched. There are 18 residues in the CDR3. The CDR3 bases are TGTGCCAGCAGTTACTCGATTTTTGCGGGGGTCAACACAGATACGCAGTATTTT. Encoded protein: CASSYSIFAGVNTDTQYF.

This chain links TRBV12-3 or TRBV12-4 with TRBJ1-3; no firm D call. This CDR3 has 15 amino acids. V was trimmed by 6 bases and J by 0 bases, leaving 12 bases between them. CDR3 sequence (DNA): TGTGCCAGCAGGACGGACGGAGCCTCTGGAAACACCATATATTTT. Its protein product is CASRTDGASGNTIYF.

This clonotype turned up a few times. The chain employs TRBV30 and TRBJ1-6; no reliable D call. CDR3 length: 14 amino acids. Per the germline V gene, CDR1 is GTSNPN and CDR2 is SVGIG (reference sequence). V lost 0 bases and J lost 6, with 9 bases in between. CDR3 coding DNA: TGTGCCTGGAGTGTAATTTCCCTTAATTCACCCCTCCACTTT. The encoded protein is CAWSVISLNSPLHF.

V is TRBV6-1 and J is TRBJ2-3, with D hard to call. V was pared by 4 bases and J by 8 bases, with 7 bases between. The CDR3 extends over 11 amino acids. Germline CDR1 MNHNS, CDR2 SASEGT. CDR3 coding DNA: TGTGCCAGCAGTGTTTCCGGTACGCAGTATTTT. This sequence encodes CASSVSGTQYF.

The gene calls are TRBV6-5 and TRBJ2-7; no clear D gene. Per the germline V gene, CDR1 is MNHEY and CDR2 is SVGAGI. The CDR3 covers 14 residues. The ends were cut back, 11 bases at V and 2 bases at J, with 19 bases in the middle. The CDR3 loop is CARHLNSPAYEQYF. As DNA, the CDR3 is TGTGCCCGACACTTAAACAGTCCTGCCTACGAGCAGTACTTC.

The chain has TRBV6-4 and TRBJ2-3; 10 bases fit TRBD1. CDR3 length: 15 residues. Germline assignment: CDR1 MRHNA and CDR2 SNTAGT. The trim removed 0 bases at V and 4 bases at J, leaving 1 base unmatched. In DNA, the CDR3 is TGTGCCAGCAGTGACTCGACAGGGGGCGCAGATACGCAGTATTTT. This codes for CASSDSTGGADTQYF.